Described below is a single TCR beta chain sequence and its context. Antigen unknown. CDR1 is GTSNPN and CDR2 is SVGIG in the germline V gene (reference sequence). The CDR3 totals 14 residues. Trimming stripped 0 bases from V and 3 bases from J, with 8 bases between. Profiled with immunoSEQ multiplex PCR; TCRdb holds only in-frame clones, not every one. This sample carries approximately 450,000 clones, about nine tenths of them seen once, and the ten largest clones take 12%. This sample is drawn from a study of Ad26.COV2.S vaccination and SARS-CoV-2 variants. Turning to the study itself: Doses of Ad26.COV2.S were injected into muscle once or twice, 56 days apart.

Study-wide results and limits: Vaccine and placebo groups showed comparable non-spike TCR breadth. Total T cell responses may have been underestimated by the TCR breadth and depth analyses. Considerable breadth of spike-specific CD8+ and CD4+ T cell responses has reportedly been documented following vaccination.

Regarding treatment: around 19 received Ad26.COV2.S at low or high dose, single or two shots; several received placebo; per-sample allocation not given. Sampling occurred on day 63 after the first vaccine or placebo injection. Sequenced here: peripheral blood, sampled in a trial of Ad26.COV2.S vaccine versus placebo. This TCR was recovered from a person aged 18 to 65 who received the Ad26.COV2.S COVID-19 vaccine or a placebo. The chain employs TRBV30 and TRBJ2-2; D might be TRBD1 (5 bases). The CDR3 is CAWSVSRDTGELFF. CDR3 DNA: TGTGCCTGGAGTGTATCCAGGGACACCGGGGAGCTGTTTTTT.